The 22 T cell receptor beta chains reported below all come from one sample, sequenced in a study of cytomegalovirus exposure and HLA in healthy donors. The PCR used 60 Vbeta and 13 Jbeta primers. The method was immunoSEQ multiplex PCR; TCRdb's version includes in-frame clones alone and lacks a portion of them. The repertoire has 100,000 or so clones, about 75% of them found once; the top ten carry 10%. Sequencing was performed on PBMCs. The receptors here all came from a man aged 30 to 45 in good health and CMV-seropositive.

The gene calls are TRBV18 and TRBJ1-1; TRBD1 is a possible D gene (5 bases). Germline V gene sequence: CDR1 KGHSH, CDR2 LQKENI. V was clipped by 0 bases and J by 10 bases, with 12 bases between them. This CDR3 is 13 amino acids long. The CDR3 DNA reads as TGTGCCAGCTCACCACCCGAAGCAGGGTCAGCTTTCTTT. Translated, it gives CASSPPEAGSAFF. Combining the CDR3 with reference TRBV18 and TRBJ1-1 gives the whole variable domain NAGVMQNPRHLVRRRGQEARLRCSPMKGHSHVYWYRQLPEEGLKFMVYLQKENIIDESGMPKERFSAEFPKEGPSILRIQQVVRGDSAAYFCASSPPEAGSAFFGQGTRLTVV.

This chain uses TRBV9 with TRBJ2-7; weak D call: TRBD2 (6 bases). The CDR3 runs to 18 residues. Germline V gene sequence: CDR1 SGDLS, CDR2 YYNGEE. V was shortened by 0 bases and J by 3 bases, with 22 bases between the two germline ends. CDR3 in DNA: TGTGCCAGCAGCGTAGGAGGAGGGTTAACGAACGGATTCTACGAGCAGTACTTC. Protein sequence: CASSVGGGLTNGFYEQYF.

This clone was recorded a few times. V is TRBV7-3 and J is TRBJ1-1; 12 bases are shared with TRBD1. The CDR3 covers 15 residues. J lost 10 bases, V lost 5 bases, and 11 bases had no gene match. In germline, CDR1 is SGHTA, CDR2 FQGTGA. The DNA for the CDR3 is TGTGCCAGCAGCCCCTACCCGGGACAGGGGGCACGAGCTTTCTTT. Amino acid sequence: CASSPYPGQGARAFF.

CDR3 nucleotides: TGTGCCAGCAGCCAACCCGATAGCGGGTGGTCCTCCTACGAGCAGTACTTC. It yields the protein CASSQPDSGWSSYEQYF. The J gene is TRBJ2-5, the V gene TRBV4-2, with 7 bases fitting TRBD2. The J call may be in error: the DNA end matches TRBJ2-7 better. There are 17 residues in the CDR3. Germline V gene lookup returns CDR1 LGHNA and CDR2 YNFKEQ.

This clone was seen just once. The chain carries TRBV27 and TRBJ1-5, with 8 bases aligning to TRBD1. The CDR3 is 15 amino acids. V lost 3 bases and J lost 6; bases outside the gene matches: 7. Germline V gene data show CDR1 as MNHEY and CDR2 as SMNVEV (reference sequence). The CDR3 loop reads CASSFRQGASQPQHF. In DNA form, the CDR3 reads TGTGCCAGCAGTTTCAGGCAGGGGGCTAGTCAGCCCCAGCATTTT.

CDR3 DNA: TGTGCCAGCAGTGCCGCGGGCAGGGGACGCACCGGGGAGCTGTTTTTT. As protein: CASSAAGRGRTGELFF. The rearrangement links TRBV28 to TRBJ2-2; a weak D match, TRBD1 (6 bases). The V gene's germline CDR1 is MDHEN and CDR2 SYDVKM. CDR3 length: 16 residues. Between the trimmed V and J ends, which lost 5 bases and 4 bases, there was a span of 17 bases.

This rearrangement joins TRBV18 to TRBJ1-2; TRBD1 might be the D (6 bases). V was trimmed by 3 bases and J by 8 bases, leaving 22 bases between them. The CDR3 spans 16 residues. CDR1 KGHSH and CDR2 LQKENI come from the germline V gene. In nucleotides, the CDR3 is TGTGCCAGCTCACCTGACCTACAGGGAGGGACGAGGGGCTACACCTTC. As protein: CASSPDLQGGTRGYTF.

The genes are TRBV28 and TRBJ1-4, with 9 bases identical to TRBD1. V lost 5 bases, J lost 5 bases, and 3 bases stayed unmatched. Germline assignment: CDR1 MDHEN and CDR2 SYDVKM. The CDR3 spans 14 residues. The CDR3 sequence is CASSLTGGNEKLFF. The CDR3 DNA follows: TGTGCCAGCAGTCTGACAGGGGGAAATGAAAAACTGTTTTTT.

This clone has a handful of counts. The J gene is TRBJ2-7, the V gene TRBV5-1, with a weak D call TRBD2 (6 bases). Germline V lookup: CDR1 SGHRS, CDR2 YFSETQ. Between the trimmed V and J ends, which lost 1 base and 7 bases, there was a span of 18 bases. This CDR3 has 15 amino acids. CDR3 protein: CASSLSQVPGGEQYF. Here the CDR3 DNA reads TGCGCCAGCAGCTTGAGCCAGGTGCCCGGGGGAGAGCAGTACTTC.

The chain employs TRBV5-1 and TRBJ1-4, with 10 bases aligning to TRBD1. This CDR3 is 18 amino acids long. Germline-derived CDR1 and CDR2 are SGHRS and YFSETQ. The V segment lost 1 base and the J segment 0 bases; nucleotides outside the gene matches: 6. The CDR3 spells CASSLLGQGRTTNEKLFF. CDR3 bases: TGCGCCAGCAGCTTGCTGGGACAGGGGCGCACAACTAATGAAAAACTGTTTTTT.

This clone was counted once. The CDR3 reads CASSPLPRQFNQPQHF. Written as DNA, the CDR3 is TGTGCCAGTAGTCCCTTACCTAGACAGTTCAATCAGCCCCAGCATTTT. The chain is built from TRBV19 and TRBJ1-5; possible D gene TRBD1, 5 bases. The V end was cut by 5 bases, the J end by 3 bases, with 17 bases between. This CDR3 contains 16 residues. Germline values: CDR1 LNHDA, CDR2 SQIVND (reference sequence).

The rearrangement links TRBV11-2 to TRBJ2-1; 7 bases align to TRBD1. With V trimmed by 6 bases and J by 1 base, 3 bases remained unmatched. Germline CDR1 and CDR2: SGHAT and FQNNGV. This CDR3 has 14 amino acids. CDR3 sequence: CASRTTGSYNEQFF. The CDR3 nucleotides are TGTGCCAGCAGAACGACAGGGTCCTACAATGAGCAGTTCTTC.

The chain employs TRBV6-1 and TRBJ2-1; 8 bases line up with TRBD1. Germline CDR1 and CDR2: MNHNS and SASEGT. CDR3 length: 13 residues. V gave up 7 bases and J gave up 8 bases; unmatched junction bases: 7. CDR3 loop: CASMRTGPHEQFF. The CDR3 DNA sequence: TGTGCCAGCATGAGGACAGGGCCCCATGAGCAGTTCTTC.

V usage is TRBV10-3 and J usage is TRBJ1-2, with D hard to call. V was clipped by 6 bases and J by 5 bases, with 13 bases between them. Germline CDR1 ENHRY, CDR2 SYGVKD. The CDR3 covers 13 residues. CDR3 region: CAIRRTEIYGYTF. CDR3 DNA sequence: TGTGCCATCAGGCGCACCGAAATATATGGCTACACCTTC.

The chain is built from TRBV7-3 and TRBJ2-1, with 10 bases lining up with TRBD2. Germline V lookup: CDR1 SGHTA, CDR2 FQGTGA. Trimming took 2 bases from V and 9 from J; bases not matched to a gene: 7. CDR3 length: 15 amino acids. CDR3 in amino acids: CASSLSSGGAFEQFF. The CDR3 region has the DNA TGTGCCAGCAGCTTATCGAGCGGGGGGGCCTTTGAGCAGTTCTTC.

This clone has only one observation. The chain employs TRBV19 and TRBJ2-1, with 8 nucleotides matching TRBD1. Germline loops: CDR1 LNHDA, CDR2 SQIVND (reference sequence). Trimming cost V 3 bases and J 6 bases; bases outside gene matches: 7. CDR3 length: 15 residues. Here the CDR3 DNA reads TGTGCCAGTAGTATGCAGGGGGCGGGGTCCAATGAGCAGTTCTTC. As protein: CASSMQGAGSNEQFF.

CDR3 sequence (DNA): TGTGCCAGCAGTTACAGACAGGTAGCCTACGAGCAGTACTTC. Its protein is CASSYRQVAYEQYF. V and J are TRBV6-5 and TRBJ2-7; D may be TRBD1 (6 bases). The CDR3 totals 14 residues. Deletions cut 2 bases from V and 2 bases from J, with 10 bases between. CDR1 is MNHEY, CDR2 SVGAGI, per germline.

The J gene is TRBJ1-2, the V gene TRBV4-3, with D tentatively TRBD1 (6 bases). The germline gives CDR1 LGHNA, CDR2 YSLEER. Deletions cut 1 base from V and 4 bases from J, with 10 bases between. This CDR3 contains 14 residues. The CDR3: CASSQAGGLYGYTF. Here the CDR3 DNA reads TGCGCCAGCAGCCAAGCTGGGGGCCTCTATGGCTACACCTTC.

The chain employs TRBV9 and TRBJ2-1, with a possible D match to TRBD1 (5 bases). The CDR3 is 16 amino acids. Germline-derived CDR1 and CDR2 are SGDLS and YYNGEE. V was shortened by 0 bases and J by 4 bases, with 14 bases between the two germline ends. The CDR3 coding sequence is TGTGCCAGCAGCGTAGTAGGCAGGGCGAGTTACAATGAGCAGTTCTTC. This encodes CASSVVGRASYNEQFF. Filled out from reference TRBV9 and TRBJ2-1, the complete variable domain reads DSGVTQTPKHLITATGQRVTLRCSPRSGDLSVYWYQQSLDQGLQFLIQYYNGEERAKGNILERFSAQQFPDLHSELNLSSLELGDSALYFCASSVVGRASYNEQFFGPGTRLTVL.

The V call is TRBV2, the J call TRBJ2-7; maybe TRBD1 (5 bases). The V gene's germline CDR1 is SNHLY and CDR2 FYNNEI. V lost 2 bases, J lost 5 bases, and 13 bases lay in between. The CDR3 covers 14 residues. The CDR3 DNA sequence: TGTGCCAGCAGTGAAAAGGCAGGGCCCCACGAGCAGTACTTC. Translated: CASSEKAGPHEQYF.

A remark on this clone: A read error may account for a junction end that differs from germline. The chain joins TRBV11-2 to TRBJ1-1; TRBD1 agrees at 7 bases. Germline values: CDR1 SGHAT, CDR2 FQNNGV. The CDR3 is 12 residues long. Written as DNA, the CDR3 is TGTGCCAGCAGCTCGCTAAGACAGGGTGTAACCTTT. Translating gives CASSSLRQGVTF.

This chain connects TRBV7-2 to TRBJ2-7; 8 bases are shared with TRBD2. This CDR3 is 14 amino acids long. V trimming: 5 bases; J trimming: 1 base; junction bases outside the gene matches: 4. Per the germline V gene, CDR1 is SGHTA and CDR2 is FQGNSA. In DNA form, the CDR3 reads TGTGCCAGCAGCCCCGGGAGGGAGTCCTACGAGCAGTACTTC. Amino acids: CASSPGRESYEQYF.